These T cell receptor beta chains were read from a single sample in a study of blood T cell repertoires in COVID-19. Assay used: immunoSEQ multiplex PCR; TCRdb lists only in-frame clones, some missing. The table records 140,000 or so clones, approximately 84% of them present only once. What was sequenced was peripheral blood. The receptors were sampled from a human donor in a cohort sampled during active COVID-19. Both conserved end residues are part of each CDR3. The order of the fields is J gene, V gene, clone size, D gene, CDR3 DNA, CDR3 protein. The D gene is left open where the match is weak. Only part of the rows carry a size: once, few, many, or a class if the clone is expanded.

J gene: TRBJ2-1; V gene: TRBV11-2; clone size: -; D gene: TRBD2; CDR3 DNA: TGTGCCAGCACCACCCGAGGGCGGGGGGTCCCCAATGAGCAGTTCTTC; CDR3 protein: CASTTRGRGVPNEQFF
J gene: TRBJ1-4; V gene: TRBV9; clone size: -; D gene: -; CDR3 DNA: TGTGCCAGCAGCGTAGGTCCTCCGAGTGAAAAACTGTTTTTT; CDR3 protein: CASSVGPPSEKLFF
J gene: TRBJ2-2; V gene: TRBV11-2; clone size: -; D gene: -; CDR3 DNA: TGTGCCAGCAGCCGAAAGTGGGACACCCCCGGGGAGCTGTTTTTT; CDR3 protein: CASSRKWDTPGELFF
J gene: TRBJ1-1; V gene: TRBV19; clone size: -; D gene: -; CDR3 DNA: TGTGCCAGCGGGAGTCCTGAAGCTTTCTTT; CDR3 protein: CASGSPEAFF
J gene: TRBJ1-1; V gene: TRBV6-5; clone size: -; D gene: -; CDR3 DNA: TGTGCCAGCAGTCGACAGAGATCCATGAACACTGAAGCTTTCTTT; CDR3 protein: CASSRQRSMNTEAFF
J gene: TRBJ1-1; V gene: TRBV12-3/TRBV12-4; clone size: -; D gene: -; CDR3 DNA: TGTGCCAGGGGGGGGAAAGGGAACACTGAAGCTTTCTTT; CDR3 protein: CARGGKGNTEAFF
J gene: TRBJ2-1; V gene: TRBV18; clone size: -; D gene: TRBD1; CDR3 DNA: TGTGCCAGCTCACCGCTGACAGGGGAGTACAATGAGCAGTTCTTC; CDR3 protein: CASSPLTGEYNEQFF
J gene: TRBJ2-7; V gene: TRBV19; clone size: -; D gene: TRBD1; CDR3 DNA: TGTGCCAGTAGTAAGACAGGGGGCGCCGGCTACGAGCAGTACTTC; CDR3 protein: CASSKTGGAGYEQYF
J gene: TRBJ1-1; V gene: TRBV2; clone size: once; D gene: -; CDR3 DNA: TGTGCCAGCAGTTACTCAGGGGAACGAGCTTTCTTT; CDR3 protein: CASSYSGERAFF
J gene: TRBJ1-5; V gene: TRBV28; clone size: few; D gene: -; CDR3 DNA: TGTGCCAGCAGTTTGGGCACGGGACAGCCCCAGCATTTT; CDR3 protein: CASSLGTGQPQHF
J gene: TRBJ2-5; V gene: TRBV19; clone size: -; D gene: -; CDR3 DNA: TGTGCCAGTAGTATCCGGCGGGACTGGGACCAAGAGACCCAGTACTTC; CDR3 protein: CASSIRRDWDQETQYF
J gene: TRBJ1-1; V gene: TRBV7-2; clone size: -; D gene: TRBD1; CDR3 DNA: TGTGCCAGCAGCTTAGGGGACAGGGGGCGAAACACTGAAGCTTTCTTT; CDR3 protein: CASSLGDRGRNTEAFF
J gene: TRBJ1-5; V gene: TRBV28; clone size: -; D gene: -; CDR3 DNA: TGTGCCAGCAGTTCCTTCGGCCAGGGGTTGAATCAGCCCCAGCATTTT; CDR3 protein: CASSSFGQGLNQPQHF
J gene: TRBJ2-3; V gene: TRBV5-6; clone size: -; D gene: -; CDR3 DNA: TGTGCCAGCAGCTTGAGCGCAGATACGCAGTATTTT; CDR3 protein: CASSLSADTQYF
J gene: TRBJ2-2; V gene: TRBV5-1; clone size: -; D gene: -; CDR3 DNA: TGCGCCAGCAGGCTAGGAGGAGTCGGCACCGGGGAGCTGTTTTTT; CDR3 protein: CASRLGGVGTGELFF
J gene: TRBJ1-3; V gene: TRBV19; clone size: few; D gene: TRBD1; CDR3 DNA: TGTGCCAGTAGCCAACAGGGGGCAAACACCATATATTTT; CDR3 protein: CASSQQGANTIYF
J gene: TRBJ2-7; V gene: TRBV10-1; clone size: -; D gene: -; CDR3 DNA: TGCGCCAGCAGCGACGACAGTACCTACGAGCAGTACTTC; CDR3 protein: CASSDDSTYEQYF
J gene: TRBJ1-4; V gene: TRBV19; clone size: -; D gene: -; CDR3 DNA: TGTGCCAGTAGTCGGAGGACTGGTGAAAAACTGTTTTTT; CDR3 protein: CASSRRTGEKLFF
J gene: TRBJ2-1; V gene: TRBV7-3; clone size: -; D gene: TRBD2; CDR3 DNA: TGTGCCAGCAGCGAGACTAGCGGGGATTACAATGAGCAGTTCTTC; CDR3 protein: CASSETSGDYNEQFF
J gene: TRBJ1-1; V gene: TRBV5-1; clone size: few; D gene: TRBD1; CDR3 DNA: TGCGCCAGCAGCTATGGGGACAGAGAGAACACTGAAGCTTTCTTT; CDR3 protein: CASSYGDRENTEAFF
J gene: TRBJ1-1; V gene: TRBV5-6; clone size: -; D gene: TRBD1; CDR3 DNA: TGTGCCAGCAGCTTGGACAGGGGCTGGAACACTGAAGCTTTCTTT; CDR3 protein: CASSLDRGWNTEAFF
J gene: TRBJ2-1; V gene: TRBV20-1; clone size: -; D gene: TRBD1; CDR3 DNA: TGCAGTGCTAGTCGATACAGGGGTGTCAATGAGCAGTTCTTC; CDR3 protein: CSASRYRGVNEQFF
J gene: TRBJ1-1; V gene: TRBV3-1/TRBV3-2; clone size: -; D gene: TRBD1; CDR3 DNA: TGTGCCAGCAGCCAAGCCAAACAGGGGGCCAACACTGAAGCTTTCTTT; CDR3 protein: CASSQAKQGANTEAFF
J gene: TRBJ2-5; V gene: TRBV7-6; clone size: -; D gene: TRBD1; CDR3 DNA: TGTGCCAGCAGCTTCTCGGACAGGGTGGAGCTAGAGACCCAGTACTTC; CDR3 protein: CASSFSDRVELETQYF
J gene: TRBJ1-2; V gene: TRBV27; clone size: -; D gene: TRBD1; CDR3 DNA: TGTGCCAGCAGTCCTGGACAGGGGGCGGATGGCTACACCTTC; CDR3 protein: CASSPGQGADGYTF
J gene: TRBJ2-2; V gene: TRBV7-9; clone size: -; D gene: -; CDR3 DNA: TGTGCCAGCCGTAGACCAGGGGTCGGGGAGCTGTTTTTT; CDR3 protein: CASRRPGVGELFF
J gene: TRBJ1-1; V gene: TRBV5-1; clone size: -; D gene: TRBD1; CDR3 DNA: TGCGCCAGCAGCTTGCTCCCTAACAGGGGAGACACTGAAGCTTTCTTT; CDR3 protein: CASSLLPNRGDTEAFF
J gene: TRBJ2-1; V gene: TRBV28; clone size: few; D gene: TRBD2; CDR3 DNA: TGTGCCAGCAGCTTTCCGGGGGGGAATGAGCAGTTCTTC; CDR3 protein: CASSFPGGNEQFF
J gene: TRBJ1-5; V gene: TRBV7-9; clone size: -; D gene: -; CDR3 DNA: TGTGCCAGCAGCTTCGGGTCTAATAGCAATCAGCCCCAGCATTTT; CDR3 protein: CASSFGSNSNQPQHF
J gene: TRBJ1-1; V gene: TRBV29-1; clone size: -; D gene: -; CDR3 DNA: TGCAGCGACGACACAGGGAAAAAAGCTAACACTGAAGCTTTCTTT; CDR3 protein: CSDDTGKKANTEAFF
J gene: TRBJ1-1; V gene: TRBV18; clone size: -; D gene: -; CDR3 DNA: TGTGCCAGCTCTTCCACGTCCGGGGAGGGCGCTTTCTTT; CDR3 protein: CASSSTSGEGAFF
J gene: TRBJ1-1; V gene: TRBV11-3; clone size: -; D gene: -; CDR3 DNA: TGTGCCAGCAGCCACCGGGGACAGAACACTGAAGCTTTCTTT; CDR3 protein: CASSHRGQNTEAFF
J gene: TRBJ2-3; V gene: TRBV29-1; clone size: once; D gene: -; CDR3 DNA: TGCAGCGTTGAAGAAACAAGGAAGGTCCTCAAGCGGTCAGATACGCAGTATTTT; CDR3 protein: CSVEETRKVLKRSDTQYF
J gene: TRBJ2-3; V gene: TRBV9; clone size: -; D gene: -; CDR3 DNA: TGTGCCAGCACCAGTTTGGACTTTACAGATACGCAGTATTTT; CDR3 protein: CASTSLDFTDTQYF
J gene: TRBJ2-7; V gene: TRBV6-1; clone size: few; D gene: -; CDR3 DNA: TGTGCCAGCAGTGAAACTGTTATCGAGCAGTACTTC; CDR3 protein: CASSETVIEQYF
J gene: TRBJ2-1; V gene: TRBV25-1; clone size: -; D gene: TRBD2; CDR3 DNA: TGTGCCAGCAGTGAAGCGAGCGGGGGGCCCTCCTACAATGAGCAGTTCTTC; CDR3 protein: CASSEASGGPSYNEQFF
J gene: TRBJ2-5; V gene: TRBV10-1; clone size: few; D gene: TRBD1; CDR3 DNA: TGCGCCAGCAGTGAAGGACAGGGAGGCAGGGAGACCCAGTACTTC; CDR3 protein: CASSEGQGGRETQYF
J gene: TRBJ2-3; V gene: TRBV29-1; clone size: -; D gene: TRBD2; CDR3 DNA: TGCAGCGTCCTTGGACTAGCGGAAACTAGCACAGATACGCAGTATTTT; CDR3 protein: CSVLGLAETSTDTQYF
J gene: TRBJ2-1; V gene: TRBV23-1; clone size: -; D gene: -; CDR3 DNA: TGCGCCAGCAGTCACCACAGTATACCGGTTTACAATGAGCAGTTCTTC; CDR3 protein: CASSHHSIPVYNEQFF
J gene: TRBJ2-7; V gene: TRBV3-1/TRBV3-2; clone size: -; D gene: TRBD2; CDR3 DNA: TGTGCCAGCAGTCATAGACTAGCGGGGGGCAAAGGGCAGTACTTC; CDR3 protein: CASSHRLAGGKGQYF
J gene: TRBJ2-2; V gene: TRBV2; clone size: -; D gene: -; CDR3 DNA: TGTGCCAGCAGTCCTCAGACAGGTTACACCGGGGAGCTGTTTTTT; CDR3 protein: CASSPQTGYTGELFF
J gene: TRBJ2-7; V gene: TRBV6-5; clone size: -; D gene: -; CDR3 DNA: TGTGCCAGCAGTTACTATGGTCTAGCCACCTACGAGCAGTACTTC; CDR3 protein: CASSYYGLATYEQYF
J gene: TRBJ2-1; V gene: TRBV6-5; clone size: -; D gene: -; CDR3 DNA: TGTGCCAGCAGCCGGACAGTTTACAATGAGCAGTTCTTC; CDR3 protein: CASSRTVYNEQFF
J gene: TRBJ1-1; V gene: TRBV2; clone size: -; D gene: -; CDR3 DNA: TGTGCCAGCAGGGGGGGGGTCTATGCTTTCTTT; CDR3 protein: CASRGGVYAFF
J gene: TRBJ2-7; V gene: TRBV5-1; clone size: -; D gene: TRBD2; CDR3 DNA: TGCGCCAGCAGCTTGGCCGGGGGAGGGGCCTACGAGCAGTACTTC; CDR3 protein: CASSLAGGGAYEQYF
J gene: TRBJ1-3; V gene: TRBV6-5; clone size: -; D gene: -; CDR3 DNA: TGTGCCAGCAGACGCACCAGCTCTGGAAACACCATATATTTT; CDR3 protein: CASRRTSSGNTIYF
J gene: TRBJ1-5; V gene: TRBV10-2; clone size: -; D gene: -; CDR3 DNA: TGCGCCAGCAGTGAGCAGGGGAATCAGCCCCAGCATTTT; CDR3 protein: CASSEQGNQPQHF
J gene: TRBJ1-6; V gene: TRBV28; clone size: -; D gene: -; CDR3 DNA: TGTGCCAGCGGTCGGGGAAAGGCCCTCCACTTT; CDR3 protein: CASGRGKALHF
J gene: TRBJ1-2; V gene: TRBV23-1; clone size: -; D gene: -; CDR3 DNA: TGCGCCAGTCGGGGGGGGCGGCCCTCCTATGGCTACACCTTC; CDR3 protein: CASRGGRPSYGYTF
J gene: TRBJ2-7; V gene: TRBV28; clone size: -; D gene: -; CDR3 DNA: TGTGCCAGCAGTTCAGGACAGATCTACGAGCAGTACTTC; CDR3 protein: CASSSGQIYEQYF
J gene: TRBJ1-1; V gene: TRBV7-9; clone size: -; D gene: -; CDR3 DNA: TGTGCCAGCAGTTCTACCGACAGCCTAAACACTGAAGCTTTCTTT; CDR3 protein: CASSSTDSLNTEAFF
J gene: TRBJ1-1; V gene: TRBV25-1; clone size: -; D gene: -; CDR3 DNA: TGTGCCAGCAGCCCCCCCATGAACACTGAAGCTTTCTTT; CDR3 protein: CASSPPMNTEAFF
J gene: TRBJ2-3; V gene: TRBV5-1; clone size: -; D gene: -; CDR3 DNA: TGCGCCAGCATGGACCGTGGGGGGACAGATACGCAGTATTTT; CDR3 protein: CASMDRGGTDTQYF
J gene: TRBJ1-6; V gene: TRBV19; clone size: -; D gene: -; CDR3 DNA: TGTGCCAGCTCCCCGGAGACGGTCTCAAATTCACCCCTCCACTTT; CDR3 protein: CASSPETVSNSPLHF